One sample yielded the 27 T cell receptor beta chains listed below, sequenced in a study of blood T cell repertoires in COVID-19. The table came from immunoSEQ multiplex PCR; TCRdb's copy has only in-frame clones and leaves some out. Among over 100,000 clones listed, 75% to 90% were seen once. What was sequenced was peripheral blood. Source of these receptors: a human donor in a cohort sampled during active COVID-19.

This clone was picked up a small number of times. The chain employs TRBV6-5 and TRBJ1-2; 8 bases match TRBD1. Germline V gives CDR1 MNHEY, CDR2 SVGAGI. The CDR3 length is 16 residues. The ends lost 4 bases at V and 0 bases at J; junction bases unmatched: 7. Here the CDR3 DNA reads TGTGCCAGCAGTTCGATAAGCAGGGGGCCTAACTATGGCTACACCTTC. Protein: CASSSISRGPNYGYTF.

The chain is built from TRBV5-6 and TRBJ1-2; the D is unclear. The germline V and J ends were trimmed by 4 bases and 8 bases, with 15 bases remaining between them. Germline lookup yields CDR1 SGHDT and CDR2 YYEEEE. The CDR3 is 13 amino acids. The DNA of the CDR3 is TGTGCCAGCAGCCCTCCAGGCCCCCAGGGCTACACCTTC. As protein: CASSPPGPQGYTF.

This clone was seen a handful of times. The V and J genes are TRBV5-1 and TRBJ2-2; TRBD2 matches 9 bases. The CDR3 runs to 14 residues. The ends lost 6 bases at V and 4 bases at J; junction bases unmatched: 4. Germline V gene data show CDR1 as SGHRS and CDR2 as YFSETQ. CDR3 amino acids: CASKPREGTGELFF. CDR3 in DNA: TGCGCCAGCAAACCGCGGGAGGGCACCGGGGAGCTGTTTTTT.

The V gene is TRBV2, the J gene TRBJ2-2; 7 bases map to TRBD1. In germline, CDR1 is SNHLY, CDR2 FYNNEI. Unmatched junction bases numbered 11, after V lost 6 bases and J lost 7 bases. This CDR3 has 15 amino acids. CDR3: CASRRGGQINGELFF. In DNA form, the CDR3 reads TGTGCCAGCAGACGAGGGGGACAGATTAACGGGGAGCTGTTTTTT.

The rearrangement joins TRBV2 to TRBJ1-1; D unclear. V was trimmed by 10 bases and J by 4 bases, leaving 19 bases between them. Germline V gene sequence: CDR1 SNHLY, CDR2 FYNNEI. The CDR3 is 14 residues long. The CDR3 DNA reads TGTGCCACCTCCGAGCGGAGGTTTGGCACTGAAGCTTTCTTT. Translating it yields CATSERRFGTEAFF.

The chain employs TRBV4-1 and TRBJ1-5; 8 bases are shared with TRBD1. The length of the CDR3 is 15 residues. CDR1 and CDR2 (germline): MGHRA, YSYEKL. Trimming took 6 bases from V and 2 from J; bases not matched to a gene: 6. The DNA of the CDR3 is TGCGCCAGCAGACCAGGGGGCGTAGGCAATCAGCCCCAGCATTTT. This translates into CASRPGGVGNQPQHF.

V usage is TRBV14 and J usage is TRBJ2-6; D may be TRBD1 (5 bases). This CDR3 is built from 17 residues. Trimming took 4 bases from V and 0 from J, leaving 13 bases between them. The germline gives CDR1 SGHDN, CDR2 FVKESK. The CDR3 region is CASSPRQSPSGANVLTF. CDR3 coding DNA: TGTGCCAGCAGCCCCCGACAGAGCCCCTCTGGGGCCAACGTCCTGACTTTC.

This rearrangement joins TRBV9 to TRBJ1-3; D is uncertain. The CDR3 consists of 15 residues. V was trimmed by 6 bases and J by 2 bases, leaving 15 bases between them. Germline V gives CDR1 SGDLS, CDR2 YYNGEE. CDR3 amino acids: CASTSTPYTGNTIYF. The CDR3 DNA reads TGTGCCAGCACCTCGACACCTTACACTGGAAACACCATATATTTT.

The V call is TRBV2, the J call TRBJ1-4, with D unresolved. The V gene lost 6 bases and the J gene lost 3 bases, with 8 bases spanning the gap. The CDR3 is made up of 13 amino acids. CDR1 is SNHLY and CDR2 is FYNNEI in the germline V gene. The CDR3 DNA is TGTGCCAGCAGGCCAGACTCTAATGAAAAACTGTTTTTT. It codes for CASRPDSNEKLFF.

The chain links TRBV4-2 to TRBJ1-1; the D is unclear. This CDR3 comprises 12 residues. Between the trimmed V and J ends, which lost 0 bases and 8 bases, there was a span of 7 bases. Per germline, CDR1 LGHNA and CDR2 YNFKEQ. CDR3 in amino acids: CASSQDGVEAFF. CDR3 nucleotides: TGTGCCAGCAGCCAAGACGGGGTCGAAGCTTTCTTT.

CDR3 in DNA: TGCGCCAGCAGCACCGGACCAGGGACTGATACGCAGTATTTT. Translation gives CASSTGPGTDTQYF. The V call is TRBV5-1, the J call TRBJ2-3, with D maybe TRBD2 (6 bases). Deletions cut 4 bases from V and 6 bases from J, with 15 bases between. The CDR3 runs 14 residues. Germline CDR1 reads SGHRS; CDR2 reads YFSETQ.

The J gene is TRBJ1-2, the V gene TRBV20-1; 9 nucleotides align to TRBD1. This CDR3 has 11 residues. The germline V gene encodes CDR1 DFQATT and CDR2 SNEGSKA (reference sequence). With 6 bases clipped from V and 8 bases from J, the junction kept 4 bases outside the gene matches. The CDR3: CSANRGQGYTF. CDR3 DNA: TGCAGTGCAAACAGGGGGCAAGGCTACACCTTC.

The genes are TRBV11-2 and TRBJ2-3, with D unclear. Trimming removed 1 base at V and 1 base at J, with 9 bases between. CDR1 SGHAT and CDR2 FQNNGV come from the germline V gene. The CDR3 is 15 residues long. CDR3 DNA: TGTGCCAGCAGCTTAGCCCACCGCGGCACAGATACGCAGTATTTT. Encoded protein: CASSLAHRGTDTQYF. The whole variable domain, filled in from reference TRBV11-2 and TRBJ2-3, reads EAGVAQSPRYKIIEKRQSVAFWCNPISGHATLYWYQQILGQGPKLLIQFQNNGVVDDSQLPKDRFSAERLKGVDSTLKIQPAKLEDSAVYLCASSLAHRGTDTQYFGPGTRLTVL.

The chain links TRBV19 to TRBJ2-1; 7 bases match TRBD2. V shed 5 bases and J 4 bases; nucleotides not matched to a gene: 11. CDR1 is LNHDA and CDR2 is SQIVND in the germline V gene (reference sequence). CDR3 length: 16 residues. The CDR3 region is CASSQASGELYNEQFF. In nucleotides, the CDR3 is TGTGCCAGTAGTCAAGCGAGCGGGGAACTGTACAATGAGCAGTTCTTC. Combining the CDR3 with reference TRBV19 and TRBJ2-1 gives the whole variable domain DGGITQSPKYLFRKEGQNVTLSCEQNLNHDAMYWYRQDPGQGLRLIYYSQIVNDFQKGDIAEGYSVSREKKESFPLTVTSAQKNPTAFYLCASSQASGELYNEQFFGPGTRLTVL.

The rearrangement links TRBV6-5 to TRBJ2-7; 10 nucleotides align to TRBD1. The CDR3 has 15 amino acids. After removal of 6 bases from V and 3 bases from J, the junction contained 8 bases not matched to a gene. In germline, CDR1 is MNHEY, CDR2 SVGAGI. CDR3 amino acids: CASSPGTGAIYEQYF. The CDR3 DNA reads TGTGCCAGCAGCCCCGGGACAGGGGCCATCTACGAGCAGTACTTC.

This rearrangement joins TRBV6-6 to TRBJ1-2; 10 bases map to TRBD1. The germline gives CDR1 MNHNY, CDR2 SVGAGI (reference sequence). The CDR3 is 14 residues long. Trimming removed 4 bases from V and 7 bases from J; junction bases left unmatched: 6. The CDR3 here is CASSSQDRGIGYTF. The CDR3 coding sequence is TGTGCCAGCAGTTCCCAGGACAGGGGGATTGGCTACACCTTC.

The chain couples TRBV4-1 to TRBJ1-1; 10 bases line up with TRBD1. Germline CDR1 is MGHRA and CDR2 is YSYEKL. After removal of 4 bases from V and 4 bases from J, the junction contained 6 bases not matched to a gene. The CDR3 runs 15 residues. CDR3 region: CASSLTRTGGTEAFF. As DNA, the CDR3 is TGCGCCAGCAGCCTGACAAGGACAGGGGGCACTGAAGCTTTCTTT.

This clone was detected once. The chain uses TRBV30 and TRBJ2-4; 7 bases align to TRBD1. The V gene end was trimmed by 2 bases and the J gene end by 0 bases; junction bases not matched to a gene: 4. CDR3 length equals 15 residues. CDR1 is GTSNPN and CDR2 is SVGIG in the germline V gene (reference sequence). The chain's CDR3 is CAWSTAGGAKNIQYF. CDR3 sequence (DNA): TGTGCCTGGAGTACGGCAGGGGGAGCCAAAAACATTCAGTACTTC.

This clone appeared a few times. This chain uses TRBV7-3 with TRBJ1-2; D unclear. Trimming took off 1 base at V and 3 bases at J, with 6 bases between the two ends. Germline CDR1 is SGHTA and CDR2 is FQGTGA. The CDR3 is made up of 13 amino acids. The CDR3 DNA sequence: TGTGCCAGCAGCTTAAGCAGCGACTATGGCTACACCTTC. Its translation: CASSLSSDYGYTF.

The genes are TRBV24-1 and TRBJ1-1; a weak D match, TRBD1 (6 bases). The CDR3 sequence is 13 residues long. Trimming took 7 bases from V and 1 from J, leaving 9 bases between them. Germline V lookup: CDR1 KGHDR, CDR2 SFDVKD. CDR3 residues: CATSPGQNTEAFF. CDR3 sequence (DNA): TGTGCCACCAGCCCGGGACAGAACACTGAAGCTTTCTTT.

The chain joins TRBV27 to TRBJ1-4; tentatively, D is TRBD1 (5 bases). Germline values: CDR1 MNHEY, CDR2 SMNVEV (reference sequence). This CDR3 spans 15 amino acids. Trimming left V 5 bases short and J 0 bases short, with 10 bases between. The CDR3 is CASSAQAATNEKLFF. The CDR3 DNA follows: TGTGCCAGCAGTGCACAGGCTGCAACTAATGAAAAACTGTTTTTT.

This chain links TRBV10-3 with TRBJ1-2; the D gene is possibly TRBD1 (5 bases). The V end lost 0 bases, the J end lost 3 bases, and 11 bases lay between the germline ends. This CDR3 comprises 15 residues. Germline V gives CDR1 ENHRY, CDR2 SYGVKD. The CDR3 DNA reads TGTGCCATCAGTGAGTCCCAGGGTTTGGACTATGGCTACACCTTC. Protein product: CAISESQGLDYGYTF.

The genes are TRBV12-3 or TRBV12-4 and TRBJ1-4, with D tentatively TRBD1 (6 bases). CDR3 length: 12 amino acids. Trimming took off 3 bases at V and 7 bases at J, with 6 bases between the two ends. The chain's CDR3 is CASSFRGEKLFF. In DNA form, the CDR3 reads TGTGCCAGCAGTTTCAGGGGTGAAAAACTGTTTTTT.

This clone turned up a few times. CDR3 DNA sequence: TGTGCCAGCAGCTTGACGGGGAGACTGTTTTTT. This encodes CASSLTGRLFF. This sequence joins TRBV5-6 and TRBJ2-2, with a tentative D call TRBD2 (5 bases). Germline V gene lookup returns CDR1 SGHDT and CDR2 YYEEEE. The CDR3 has 11 residues. With 1 base removed from V and 14 bases from J, the gap between germline ends came to 9 bases.

The CDR3 loop is CASSYGRVETQYF. In DNA, the CDR3 is TGTGCCAGCAGCTACGGCCGGGTGGAGACCCAGTACTTC. This chain links TRBV9 with TRBJ2-5; no reliable D call. Trimming pared 4 bases from V and 5 bases from J, leaving 12 bases between. There are 13 residues in the CDR3. Looked up from germline, CDR1 is SGDLS and CDR2 is YYNGEE.

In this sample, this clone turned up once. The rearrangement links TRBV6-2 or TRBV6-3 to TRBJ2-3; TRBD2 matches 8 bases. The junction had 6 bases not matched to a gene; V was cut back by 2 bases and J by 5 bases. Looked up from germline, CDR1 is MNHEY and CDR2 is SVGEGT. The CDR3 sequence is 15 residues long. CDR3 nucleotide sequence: TGTGCCAGCAGTTACACCAGCGGGAGCCTAGATACGCAGTATTTT. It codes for CASSYTSGSLDTQYF.

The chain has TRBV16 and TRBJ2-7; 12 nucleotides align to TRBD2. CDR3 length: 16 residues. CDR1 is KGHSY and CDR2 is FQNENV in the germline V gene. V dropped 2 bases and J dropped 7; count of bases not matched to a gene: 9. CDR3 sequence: CASSQTPTSGSGEQYF. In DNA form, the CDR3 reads TGTGCCAGCAGCCAAACCCCGACTAGCGGGAGCGGAGAGCAGTACTTC.